In its sample, the clone carrying this T cell receptor (beta chain) was seen many times. What it binds is unknown. Thyroid surgery had not been preceded by any treatment in any patient. This CDR3 region has 17 residues. Germline-derived CDR1 and CDR2 are SGHNT and YYREEE (reference sequence). The trim removed 0 bases at V and 2 bases at J, leaving 5 bases unmatched. The data were taken from a study of metastatic and nonmetastatic thyroid tumors. Overall study results and limits: It was reportedly found that TCR beta diversity was significantly higher in malignant thyroid tumors than in benign nodules, a difference seen in both blood and tumor samples.

TCRdb reprocessed the PCR reads using MiXCR. The table includes 14,000 to 15,000 clones, 20% to 25% detected once. This rearrangement joins TRBV5-4 to TRBJ2-3; TRBD2 aligns across 11 bases. Material for sequencing was tumor tissue. This receptor was taken from a female donor with papillary thyroid cancer or a benign thyroid nodule (not recorded which). Some clones in this sample may be carry-over from other donors' samples. CDR3 sequence reads: CASSLDGTSGPTDTQYF. Written as DNA, the CDR3 is TGTGCCAGCAGCTTGGACGGGACTAGCGGCCCCACAGATACGCAGTATTTT.